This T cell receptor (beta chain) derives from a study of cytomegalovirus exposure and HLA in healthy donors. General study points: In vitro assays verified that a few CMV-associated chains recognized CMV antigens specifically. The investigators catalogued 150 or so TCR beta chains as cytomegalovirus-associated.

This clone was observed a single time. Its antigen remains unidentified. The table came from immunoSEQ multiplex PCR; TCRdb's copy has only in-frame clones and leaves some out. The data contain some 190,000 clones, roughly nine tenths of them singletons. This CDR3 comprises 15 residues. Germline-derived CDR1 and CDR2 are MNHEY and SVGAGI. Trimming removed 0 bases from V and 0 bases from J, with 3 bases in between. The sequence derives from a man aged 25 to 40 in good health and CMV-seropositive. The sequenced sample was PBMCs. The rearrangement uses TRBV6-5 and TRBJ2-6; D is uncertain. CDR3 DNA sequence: TGTGCCAGCAGTTACTCTTCCTCTGGGGCCAACGTCCTGACTTTC. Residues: CASSYSSSGANVLTF.